In its sample, the clone carrying this TCR beta chain was seen once. What it binds is not known. The sample belongs to a study of T cell repertoires in cytomegalovirus infection. The CDR3 runs to 13 residues. The germline CDR1 and CDR2 sequences are DFQATT and SNEGSKA (reference sequence). V was trimmed by 3 bases and J by 3 bases, leaving 12 bases between them. TCRdb processed the reads anew with MiXCR; each CDR3 protein has one entry. The sample has some 150,000 distinct CDR3 sequences, 32% seen once. This clonotype was sampled from a human donor in good health (CMV status not recorded). Some clones in this sample may be carry-over from other donors' samples. The V call is TRBV20-1, the J call TRBJ2-7; no definite D call. The source was CD8+ T cells from cultured PBMCs, collected from culture after CMV antigen stimulation. The CDR3 protein is CSARPTRIYEQYF. The CDR3, as DNA: TGCAGTGCTAGGCCGACTCGGATCTACGAGCAGTACTTC.